Detailed here is one TCR beta chain. The assay was immunoSEQ multiplex PCR, and TCRdb's table has in-frame clones only and misses some. The sample has 210,000 or so clones; around nine tenths are singletons. The V segment lost 6 bases and the J segment 4 bases; nucleotides outside the gene matches: 2. The CDR3 sequence is 13 residues long. Germline CDR1 reads SGHTA; CDR2 reads FQGNSA. This entry comes from a study of blood T cell repertoires in COVID-19. Sequenced: peripheral blood. The receptor was derived from a woman between 40 and 50 years old who had recovered from COVID-19. V usage is TRBV7-2 and J usage is TRBJ2-3; 9 bases are a match to TRBD1. The CDR3 loop reads CASSRQGADTQYF. Here the CDR3 DNA reads TGTGCCAGCAGTAGACAGGGGGCAGATACGCAGTATTTT.